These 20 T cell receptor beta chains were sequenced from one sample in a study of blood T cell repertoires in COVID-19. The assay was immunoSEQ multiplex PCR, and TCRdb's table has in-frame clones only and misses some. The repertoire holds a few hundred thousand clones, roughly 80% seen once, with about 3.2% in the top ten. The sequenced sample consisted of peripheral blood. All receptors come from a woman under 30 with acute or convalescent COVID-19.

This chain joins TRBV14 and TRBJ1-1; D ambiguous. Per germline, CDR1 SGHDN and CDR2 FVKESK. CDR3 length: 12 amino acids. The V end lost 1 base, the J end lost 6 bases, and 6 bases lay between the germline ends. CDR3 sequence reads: CASSQVTAEAFF. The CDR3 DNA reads TGTGCCAGCAGCCAAGTTACGGCTGAAGCTTTCTTT.

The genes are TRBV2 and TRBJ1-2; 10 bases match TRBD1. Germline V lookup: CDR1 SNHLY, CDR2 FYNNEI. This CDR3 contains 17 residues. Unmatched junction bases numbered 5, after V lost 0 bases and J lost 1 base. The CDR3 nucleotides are TGTGCCAGCAGTGAAGCGAGGACAGGGGGGGATAACTATGGCTACACCTTC. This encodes CASSEARTGGDNYGYTF. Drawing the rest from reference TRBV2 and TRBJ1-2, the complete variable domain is EPEVTQTPSHQVTQMGQEVILRCVPISNHLYFYWYRQILGQKVEFLVSFYNNEISEKSEIFDDQFSVERPDGSNFTLKIRSTKLEDSAMYFCASSEARTGGDNYGYTFGSGTRLTVV.

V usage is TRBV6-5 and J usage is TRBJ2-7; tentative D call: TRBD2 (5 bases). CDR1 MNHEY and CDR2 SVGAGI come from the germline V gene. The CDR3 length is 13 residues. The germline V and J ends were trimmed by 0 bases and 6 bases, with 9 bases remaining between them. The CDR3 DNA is TGTGCCAGCAGTTACTCGTTTCGGGGCGAGCAGTACTTC. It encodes CASSYSFRGEQYF.

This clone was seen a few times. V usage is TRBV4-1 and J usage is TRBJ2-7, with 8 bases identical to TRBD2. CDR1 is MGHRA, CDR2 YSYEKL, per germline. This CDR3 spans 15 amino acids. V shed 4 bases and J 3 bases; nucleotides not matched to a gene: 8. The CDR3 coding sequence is TGCGCCAGCAGCCGGGAACTAGCGGAAGGCTACGAGCAGTACTTC. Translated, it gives CASSRELAEGYEQYF.

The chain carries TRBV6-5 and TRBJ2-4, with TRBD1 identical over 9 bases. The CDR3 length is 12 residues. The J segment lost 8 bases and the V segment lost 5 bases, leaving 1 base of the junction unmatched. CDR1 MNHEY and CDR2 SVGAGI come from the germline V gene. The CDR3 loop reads CASSRQGDIQYF. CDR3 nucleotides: TGTGCCAGCAGTCGACAGGGGGACATTCAGTACTTC.

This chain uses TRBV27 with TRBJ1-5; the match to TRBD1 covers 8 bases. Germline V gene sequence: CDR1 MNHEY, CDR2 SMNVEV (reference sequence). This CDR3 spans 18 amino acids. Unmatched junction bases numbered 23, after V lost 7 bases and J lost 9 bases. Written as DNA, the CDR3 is TGTGCCAGCACGAAGCCACGACAAAAAGGACAGGGCCGCCTGCCCCAGCATTTT. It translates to CASTKPRQKGQGRLPQHF.

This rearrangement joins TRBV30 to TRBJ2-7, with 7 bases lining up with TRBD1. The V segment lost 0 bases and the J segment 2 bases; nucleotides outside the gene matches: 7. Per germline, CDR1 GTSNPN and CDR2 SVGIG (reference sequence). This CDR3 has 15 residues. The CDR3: CAWSVPRRGTYEQYF. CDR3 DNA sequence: TGTGCCTGGAGTGTACCCCGCAGGGGGACCTACGAGCAGTACTTC.

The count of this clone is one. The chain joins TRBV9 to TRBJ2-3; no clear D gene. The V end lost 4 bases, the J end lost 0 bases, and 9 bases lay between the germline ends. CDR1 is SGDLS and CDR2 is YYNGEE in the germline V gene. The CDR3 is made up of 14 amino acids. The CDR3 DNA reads TGTGCCAGCAGCAGGCGACTTAGCACAGATACGCAGTATTTT. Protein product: CASSRRLSTDTQYF.

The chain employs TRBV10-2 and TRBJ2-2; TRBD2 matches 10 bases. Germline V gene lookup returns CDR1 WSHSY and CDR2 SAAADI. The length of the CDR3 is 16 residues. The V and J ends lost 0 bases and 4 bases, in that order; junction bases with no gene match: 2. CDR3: CASSESRTSGTGELFF. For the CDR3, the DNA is TGCGCCAGCAGTGAGTCAAGGACTAGCGGCACCGGGGAGCTGTTTTTT.

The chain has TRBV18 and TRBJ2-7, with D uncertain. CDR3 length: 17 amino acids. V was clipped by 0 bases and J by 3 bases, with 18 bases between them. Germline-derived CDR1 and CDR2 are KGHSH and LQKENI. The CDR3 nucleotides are TGTGCCAGCTCACCACCGGGTGTAAGGCAGGAAGGCTACGAGCAGTACTTC. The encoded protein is CASSPPGVRQEGYEQYF.

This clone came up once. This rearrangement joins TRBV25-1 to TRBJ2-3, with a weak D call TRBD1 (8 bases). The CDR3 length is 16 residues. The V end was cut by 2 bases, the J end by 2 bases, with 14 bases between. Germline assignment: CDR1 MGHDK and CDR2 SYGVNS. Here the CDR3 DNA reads TGTGCCAGCAGTGAAGTACAGGGGGGGCCCACAGATACGCAGTATTTT. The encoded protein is CASSEVQGGPTDTQYF.

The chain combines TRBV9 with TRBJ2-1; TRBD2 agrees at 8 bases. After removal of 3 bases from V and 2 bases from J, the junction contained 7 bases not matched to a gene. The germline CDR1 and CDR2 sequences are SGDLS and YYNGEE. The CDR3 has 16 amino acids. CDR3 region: CASSERTSRAYNEQFF. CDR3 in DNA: TGTGCCAGCAGCGAGAGGACTAGCAGGGCCTACAATGAGCAGTTCTTC.

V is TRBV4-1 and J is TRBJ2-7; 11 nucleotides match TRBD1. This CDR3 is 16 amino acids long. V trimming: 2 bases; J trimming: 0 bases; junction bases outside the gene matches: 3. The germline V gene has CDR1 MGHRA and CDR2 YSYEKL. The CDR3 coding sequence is TGCGCCAGCAGCCAACTTGGGACAGGGGGCTCCTACGAGCAGTACTTC. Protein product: CASSQLGTGGSYEQYF.

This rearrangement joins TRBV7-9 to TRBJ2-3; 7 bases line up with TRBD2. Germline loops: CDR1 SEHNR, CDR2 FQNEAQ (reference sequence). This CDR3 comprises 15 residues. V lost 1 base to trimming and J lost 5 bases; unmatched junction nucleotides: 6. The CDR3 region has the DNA TGTGCCAGCAGCTTAGTCCGCGGGAGTCTAGATACGCAGTATTTT. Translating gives CASSLVRGSLDTQYF. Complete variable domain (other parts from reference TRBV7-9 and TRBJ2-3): DTGVSQNPRHKITKRGQNVTFRCDPISEHNRLYWYRQTLGQGPEFLTYFQNEAQLEKSRLLSDRFSAERPKGSFSTLEIQRTEQGDSAMYLCASSLVRGSLDTQYFGPGTRLTVL.

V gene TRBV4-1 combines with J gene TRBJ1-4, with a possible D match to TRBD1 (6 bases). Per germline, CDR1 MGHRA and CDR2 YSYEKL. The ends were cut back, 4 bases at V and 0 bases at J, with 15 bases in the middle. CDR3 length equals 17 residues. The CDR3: CASSLRTDAATNEKLFF. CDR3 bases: TGCGCCAGCAGCCTTAGGACAGATGCTGCAACTAATGAAAAACTGTTTTTT.

The CDR3 region has the DNA TGTGCCAGCAGTTACCATAACAGGGATTATAGCAATCAGCCCCAGCATTTT. Residues: CASSYHNRDYSNQPQHF. This chain links TRBV6-2 or TRBV6-3 with TRBJ1-5; possibly TRBD1 for D (6 bases). Trimming left V 2 bases short and J 0 bases short, with 14 bases between. Looked up from germline, CDR1 is MNHEY and CDR2 is SVGEGT. The length of the CDR3 is 17 residues.

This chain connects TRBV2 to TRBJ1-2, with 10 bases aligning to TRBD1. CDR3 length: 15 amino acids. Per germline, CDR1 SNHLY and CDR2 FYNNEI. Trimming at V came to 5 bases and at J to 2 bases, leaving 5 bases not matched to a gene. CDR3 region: CASSYLGQGNYGYTF. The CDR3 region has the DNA TGTGCCAGCAGTTACCTGGGACAGGGGAACTATGGCTACACCTTC.

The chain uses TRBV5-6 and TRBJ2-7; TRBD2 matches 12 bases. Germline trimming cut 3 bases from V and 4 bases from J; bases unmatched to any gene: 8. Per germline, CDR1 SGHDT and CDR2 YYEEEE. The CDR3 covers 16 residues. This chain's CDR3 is CASSWTTSGSRYEQYF. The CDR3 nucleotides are TGTGCCAGCAGCTGGACGACTAGCGGGAGTCGTTACGAGCAGTACTTC. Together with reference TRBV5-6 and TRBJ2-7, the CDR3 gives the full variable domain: DAGVTQSPTHLIKTRGQQVTLRCSPKSGHDTVSWYQQALGQGPQFIFQYYEEEERQRGNFPDRFSGHQFPNYSSELNVNALLLGDSALYLCASSWTTSGSRYEQYFGPGTRLTVT.

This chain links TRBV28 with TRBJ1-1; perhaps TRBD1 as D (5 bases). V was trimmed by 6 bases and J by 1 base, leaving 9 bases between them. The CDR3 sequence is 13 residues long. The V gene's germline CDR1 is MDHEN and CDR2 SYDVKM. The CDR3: CASSPGGNTEAFF. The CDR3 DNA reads TGTGCCAGCAGCCCGGGGGGGAACACTGAAGCTTTCTTT.

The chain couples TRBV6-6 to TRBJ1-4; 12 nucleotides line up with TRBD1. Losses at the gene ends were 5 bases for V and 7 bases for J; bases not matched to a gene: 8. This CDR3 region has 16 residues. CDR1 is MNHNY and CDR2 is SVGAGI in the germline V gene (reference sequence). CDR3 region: CASSQGDRGHGEKLFF. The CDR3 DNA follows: TGTGCCAGCAGTCAAGGGGACAGGGGGCATGGTGAAAAACTGTTTTTT.